The entry that follows covers one T cell receptor beta chain sequence. Antigen unknown. This record comes from a study of cytomegalovirus exposure and HLA in healthy donors. At the level of the study: Approximately 190 million T cells yielded 100 million or so unique TCR beta sequences, as an earlier analysis found. Findings of the study overall: CMV serostatus was the only immune exposure information that was available. Analysis performed later showed TCR beta chains linked to HLA being more clonally expanded than equally common others.

The primer mix had 60 Vbeta and 13 Jbeta primers. Sequenced by immunoSEQ multiplex PCR; TCRdb stores in-frame clones only, minus some. This sample's table reports around 50,000 clones. With 1 base clipped from V and 4 bases from J, the junction kept 2 bases outside the gene matches. The CDR3 sequence is 13 residues long. Germline loops: CDR1 GTSNPN, CDR2 SVGIG (reference sequence). This chain connects TRBV30 to TRBJ2-7; 9 bases line up with TRBD2. The specimen was PBMCs. This clonotype originated in a male donor in good health and CMV-seronegative. The chain's CDR3 is CAWSGLAVYEQYF. The CDR3 DNA sequence: TGTGCCTGGAGTGGACTAGCGGTTTACGAGCAGTACTTC.